The sequence of this TCR beta chain was determined in a study of T cell repertoires in cytomegalovirus infection. Study-wide background: An indication of both CMV infection and matching HLA type came from public TCR beta signatures. Study-wide findings and caveats: HLA-C-restricted CMV-specific TCR beta clonotypes prevailed in the ex vivo response. People with CMV and the relevant HLA were identified by cumulative public TCR beta family frequency.

This clonotype came up many times. No antigen is known for it. Per the germline V gene, CDR1 is SGHTA and CDR2 is FQGNSA. V was clipped by 4 bases and J by 5 bases; unmatched bases: 13. The CDR3 loop spans 16 amino acids. One entry per CDR3 protein, called by TCRdb with MiXCR from the reads. The table lists around 290,000 distinct CDR3 sequences, over 20% of them singletons, with more than 11% in the top ten. Sequencing was carried out using PBMCs. This receptor was taken from a human donor in good health (CMV status not recorded). Some clones in this sample may be carry-over from other donors' samples. The gene calls are TRBV7-2 and TRBJ2-5, with 7 positions matching TRBD2. CDR3 nucleotide sequence: TGTGCCAGCAGCTCATGGGGCGGGAGAATGGGCGAGACCCAGTACTTC. Residues: CASSSWGGRMGETQYF. Based on the CDR3 plus reference TRBV7-2 and TRBJ2-5, the full variable domain is GAGVSQSPSNKVTEKGKDVELRCDPISGHTALYWYRQSLGQGLEFLIYFQGNSAPDKSGLPSDRFSAERTGGSVSTLTIQRTQQEDSAVYLCASSSWGGRMGETQYFGPGTRLLVL.